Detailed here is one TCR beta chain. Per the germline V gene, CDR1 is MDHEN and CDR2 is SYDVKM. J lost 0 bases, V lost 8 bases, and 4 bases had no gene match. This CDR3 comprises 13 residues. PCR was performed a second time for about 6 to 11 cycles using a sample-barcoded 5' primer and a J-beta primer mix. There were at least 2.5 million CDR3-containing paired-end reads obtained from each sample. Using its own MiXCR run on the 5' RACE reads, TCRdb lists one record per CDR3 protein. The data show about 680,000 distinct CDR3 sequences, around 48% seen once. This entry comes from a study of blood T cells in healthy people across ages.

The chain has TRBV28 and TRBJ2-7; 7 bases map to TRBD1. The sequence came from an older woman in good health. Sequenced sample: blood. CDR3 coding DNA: TGTGCCAGCCACAGGGGTCTCTCCTACGAGCAGTACTTC. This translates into CASHRGLSYEQYF.